Presented here are 25 T cell receptor beta chains from one specimen sequenced in a study of T-cell reconstitution after alpha-beta-depleted transplantation in children. Preparation of the TCRbeta library involved a method that used unique molecular identifiers. TCRdb redid the calling of the PCR reads with MiXCR, one entry per CDR3 protein. The table lists about 110,000 distinct CDR3 sequences, approximately 6.4% of them singletons. The sample consisted of PBMCs, mostly from graft donor cells, taken 360 days after TCRalphabeta/CD19-depleted stem cell transplant. Receptor source: a male patient aged 2-15 years who had a stem cell transplant for acute lymphoblastic leukemia, so the T cells may come from the graft donor.

With regard to this clonotype: A much bigger clone sits one base away, suggesting this may be a read error. The chain employs TRBV5-1 and TRBJ1-1; the match to TRBD1 covers 9 bases. CDR1 is SGHRS and CDR2 is YFSETQ in the germline V gene. This CDR3 contains 14 residues. The CDR3 reads CASGLDRGHTEAFF. The DNA for the CDR3 is TGCGCCAGCGGCTTGGACAGGGGTCACACTGAAGCTTTCTTT.

Ten or more counts support this clonotype. The chain combines TRBV20-1 with TRBJ2-3; TRBD1 might be the D (6 bases). Trimming took 7 bases from V and 3 from J, leaving 20 bases between them. CDR1 is DFQATT, CDR2 SNEGSKA, per germline (reference sequence). The CDR3 has 15 amino acids. The CDR3 protein is CSGIESGHWTDTQYF. CDR3 DNA sequence: TGCAGTGGCATCGAATCGGGACACTGGACAGATACGCAGTATTTT.

This clonotype was recorded a few times. The V gene is TRBV5-6, the J gene TRBJ1-1, with D maybe TRBD1 (5 bases). The V end was cut by 0 bases, the J end by 5 bases, with 14 bases between. Per germline, CDR1 SGHDT and CDR2 YYEEEE. This CDR3 comprises 15 residues. The CDR3 coding sequence is TGTGCCAGCAGCTTGGCCGGGGGGGTCGGGACTGAAGCTTTCTTT. This gives the protein CASSLAGGVGTEAFF.

There are many counts of this clonotype. CDR3 sequence: CASSQDQWPLREQYF. The CDR3 DNA sequence: TGCGCCAGCAGCCAAGATCAATGGCCCCTTCGCGAGCAGTACTTC. The chain is built from TRBV4-3 and TRBJ2-7, with D unresolved. The V end was cut by 0 bases, the J end by 6 bases, with 15 bases between. Germline V gene sequence: CDR1 LGHNA, CDR2 YSLEER. This CDR3 spans 15 amino acids.

This chain connects TRBV12-3 or TRBV12-4 to TRBJ1-6; D is unresolved. V shed 2 bases and J shed 9 bases, with 11 bases lying between them. The CDR3 is 14 residues long. The CDR3 sequence is CASSLRSGSSPLHF. The CDR3 region has the DNA TGTGCCAGCAGTTTAAGGTCGGGGAGTTCACCCCTCCACTTT.

This clonotype was recorded many times. The chain couples TRBV4-3 to TRBJ2-1; D gene uncertain. In germline, CDR1 is LGHNA, CDR2 YSLEER. V was shortened by 4 bases and J by 7 bases, with 14 bases between the two germline ends. The CDR3 totals 14 residues. This CDR3 reads CASSLLLPGNEQFF. The CDR3 nucleotides read TGCGCCAGCAGCCTCCTGCTCCCGGGTAATGAGCAGTTCTTC.

This clonotype was found many times. This chain connects TRBV9 to TRBJ2-3; TRBD2 is a possible D gene (5 bases). Germline V gene sequence: CDR1 SGDLS, CDR2 YYNGEE. V was trimmed by 4 bases and J by 0 bases, leaving 9 bases between them. The length of the CDR3 is 14 residues. For the CDR3, the DNA is TGTGCCAGCAGCCTCCAGCGGAGCACAGATACGCAGTATTTT. This translates into CASSLQRSTDTQYF.

This clonotype was observed at least ten times. The chain couples TRBV7-2 to TRBJ2-5; D possibly corresponds to TRBD1 (5 bases). CDR1 and CDR2 (germline): SGHTA, FQGNSA. The V and J ends lost 2 bases and 5 bases respectively, with 18 bases between them. The CDR3 is 16 amino acids. This chain's CDR3 is CASSLRGPRVVETQYF. The CDR3 DNA is TGTGCCAGCAGCTTAAGGGGCCCCCGAGTGGTTGAGACCCAGTACTTC.

V usage is TRBV15 and J usage is TRBJ1-5; 9 bases are a match to TRBD1. This CDR3 has 15 residues. The germline V gene encodes CDR1 LNHNV and CDR2 YYDKDF (reference sequence). J was trimmed by 5 bases and V by 3 bases; bases with no gene match: 5. The CDR3 coding sequence is TGTGCCACCAGCAGCGGGACAGGGTCTTATCAGCCCCAGCATTTT. This encodes CATSSGTGSYQPQHF.

Many counts were recorded for this clonotype. This sequence joins TRBV12-3 or TRBV12-4 and TRBJ2-1; D may be TRBD1 or TRBD2 (5 bases each). The CDR3 has 14 residues. V shed 5 bases and J shed 2 bases, with 10 bases lying between them. The CDR3 region has the DNA TGTGCCAGCAGTCCCCGGGACCCCTACAATGAGCAGTTCTTC. Translated: CASSPRDPYNEQFF.

The J gene is TRBJ1-5, the V gene TRBV15; D is uncertain. This CDR3 spans 13 amino acids. Between the trimmed V and J ends, which lost 5 bases and 3 bases, there was a span of 8 bases. Germline V gene lookup returns CDR1 LNHNV and CDR2 YYDKDF (reference sequence). DNA for the CDR3: TGTGCCACCAGCGGACGGTTCAATCAGCCCCAGCATTTT. This sequence encodes CATSGRFNQPQHF.

This clonotype was seen more than once but under ten times. This chain joins TRBV6-5 and TRBJ1-4; D ambiguous. Trimming removed 2 bases from V and 3 bases from J, with 13 bases in between. Germline V gives CDR1 MNHEY, CDR2 SVGAGI. The CDR3 runs 16 residues. Here the CDR3 reads CASSYSSGFSNEKLFF. In DNA form, the CDR3 reads TGTGCCAGCAGTTACAGTTCCGGGTTTTCTAATGAAAAACTGTTTTTT.

This clonotype was picked up a small number of times. This chain joins TRBV9 and TRBJ2-1, with D maybe TRBD2 (6 bases). Trimming took 2 bases from V and 2 from J, leaving 14 bases between them. CDR1 is SGDLS and CDR2 is YYNGEE in the germline V gene. This CDR3 region has 16 residues. In DNA, the CDR3 is TGTGCCAGCAGCGTTCCGATGGGAGGCCCCTACAATGAGCAGTTCTTC. It codes for CASSVPMGGPYNEQFF.

This clonotype was counted once. The J gene is TRBJ2-7, the V gene TRBV11-2; D possibly corresponds to TRBD1 (6 bases). Germline values: CDR1 SGHAT, CDR2 FQNNGV. V was pared by 4 bases and J by 2 bases, with 9 bases between. The CDR3 extends over 13 amino acids. The CDR3 loop reads CASSWDNAYEQYF. The CDR3 nucleotides read TGTGCCAGCAGCTGGGACAACGCCTACGAGCAGTACTTC. Full variable domain (remainder filled in from reference TRBV11-2 and TRBJ2-7): EAGVAQSPRYKIIEKRQSVAFWCNPISGHATLYWYQQILGQGPKLLIQFQNNGVVDDSQLPKDRFSAERLKGVDSTLKIQPAKLEDSAVYLCASSWDNAYEQYFGPGTRLTVT.

This clonotype was recorded at least ten times. The chain recombines TRBV28 with TRBJ2-7; D gene unclear. The germline gives CDR1 MDHEN, CDR2 SYDVKM. The CDR3 is 13 amino acids. V shed 6 bases and J shed 2 bases, with 11 bases lying between them. CDR3 coding DNA: TGTGCCAGCAGCCTAGGGATAGCCTACGAGCAGTACTTC. Protein sequence: CASSLGIAYEQYF.

This clonotype was counted at least ten times. CDR3 sequence: CASSAHSGTAMNTEAFF. The CDR3 nucleotides are TGTGCCAGCAGTGCGCATTCCGGGACAGCCATGAACACTGAAGCTTTCTTT. V and J are TRBV25-1 and TRBJ1-1, with 7 bases fitting TRBD1. V gave up 4 bases and J gave up 0 bases; unmatched junction bases: 11. Germline CDR1 reads MGHDK; CDR2 reads SYGVNS. The CDR3 runs 17 residues.

This clonotype showed up many times. This sequence joins TRBV7-8 and TRBJ1-2; D is uncertain. With 5 bases removed from V and 0 bases from J, the gap between germline ends came to 10 bases. Germline CDR1 is SGHVS and CDR2 is FQNEAQ. This CDR3 region has 14 residues. CDR3 amino acids: CASSPRRANYGYTF. The CDR3 nucleotides read TGTGCCAGCAGCCCCAGGAGAGCTAACTATGGCTACACCTTC.

This clonotype was seen only a few times. The chain uses TRBV20-1 and TRBJ2-7; TRBD1 agrees at 7 bases. This CDR3 is 14 amino acids long. The germline CDR1 and CDR2 sequences are DFQATT and SNEGSKA (reference sequence). After removal of 2 bases from V and 6 bases from J, the junction contained 10 bases not matched to a gene. The DNA for the CDR3 is TGCAGTGCTAGACCAGAGACAGGGTTGGGCGAGCAGTACTTC. Its protein product is CSARPETGLGEQYF.

This clonotype was seen repeatedly, ten times or more. The V and J genes are TRBV12-5 and TRBJ2-5, with D tentatively TRBD1 or TRBD2 (5 bases each). From germline, CDR1 is LGHNT and CDR2 FRNRAP. Trimming removed 8 bases from V and 1 base from J, with 17 bases in between. The CDR3 loop spans 15 amino acids. CDR3 DNA sequence: TGTGCTAGTTCATTGTGGGGGTACCTCCAAGAGACCCAGTACTTC. This translates into CASSLWGYLQETQYF.

Only a few counts were recorded for this clonotype. The chain has TRBV27 and TRBJ2-2, with D maybe TRBD2 (6 bases). Germline V gene sequence: CDR1 MNHEY, CDR2 SMNVEV (reference sequence). Between the trimmed V and J ends, which lost 10 bases and 8 bases, there was a span of 14 bases. The CDR3 length is 12 residues. The CDR3 DNA reads as TGTGCCACCTCAGGGACTGGTGGGGAGCTGTTTTTT. Translated, it gives CATSGTGGELFF.

This clonotype occurred a few times. V gene TRBV7-9 combines with J gene TRBJ2-1; no clear D. Deletions cut 4 bases from V and 8 bases from J, with 9 bases between. This CDR3 is built from 12 residues. Per the germline V gene, CDR1 is SEHNR and CDR2 is FQNEAQ (reference sequence). The CDR3 DNA follows: TGTGCCAGCAGCTCAAGCCGCCATGAGCAGTTCTTC. It is translated as CASSSSRHEQFF.

This clonotype was seen repeatedly, ten times or more. The chain carries TRBV2 and TRBJ2-1, with 14 positions matching TRBD2. The CDR3 contains 19 residues. With 4 bases clipped from V and 9 bases from J, the junction kept 17 bases outside the gene matches. The germline CDR1 and CDR2 sequences are SNHLY and FYNNEI. The CDR3 nucleotides read TGTGCCAGCAGTGGTTTGGGTCAAGGGACTAGCGGGAGTCGGAGTGAGCAGTTCTTC. Residues: CASSGLGQGTSGSRSEQFF.

In DNA form, the CDR3 reads TGTGCCATCAGTGATCTCCCGGGGACAGGGGCAAATCAGCCCCAGCATTTT. Residues: CAISDLPGTGANQPQHF. The V gene is TRBV10-3, the J gene TRBJ1-5, with TRBD1 matching over 10 bases. This CDR3 region has 17 residues. The J segment lost 4 bases and the V segment lost 3 bases, leaving 9 bases of the junction unmatched. CDR1 is ENHRY and CDR2 is SYGVKD in the germline V gene.

This rearrangement joins TRBV19 to TRBJ2-7, with 10 nucleotides matching TRBD1. Losses at the gene ends were 5 bases for V and 2 bases for J; bases not matched to a gene: 3. The germline CDR1 and CDR2 sequences are LNHDA and SQIVND (reference sequence). The CDR3 has 14 amino acids. The CDR3 sequence: CASSWGQGTYEQYF. CDR3 DNA: TGTGCCAGTAGTTGGGGACAGGGGACCTACGAGCAGTACTTC.

At least ten counts were recorded for this clonotype. The chain has TRBV7-2 and TRBJ1-4; D is unresolved. The CDR3 runs 15 residues. Germline values: CDR1 SGHTA, CDR2 FQGNSA. Trimming removed 1 base from V and 0 bases from J, with 6 bases in between. The CDR3, as DNA: TGTGCCAGCAGCTTAGGCGCGGCAACTAATGAAAAACTGTTTTTT. Its protein product is CASSLGAATNEKLFF.